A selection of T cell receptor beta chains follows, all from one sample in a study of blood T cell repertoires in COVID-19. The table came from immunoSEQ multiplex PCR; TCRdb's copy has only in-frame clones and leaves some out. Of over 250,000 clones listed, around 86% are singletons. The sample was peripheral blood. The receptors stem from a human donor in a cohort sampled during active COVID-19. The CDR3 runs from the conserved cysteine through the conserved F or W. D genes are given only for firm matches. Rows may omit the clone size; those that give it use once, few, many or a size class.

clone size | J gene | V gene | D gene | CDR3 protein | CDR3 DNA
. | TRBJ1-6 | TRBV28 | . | CASRQTVNSPLHF | TGTGCCAGCCGACAGACTGTTAATTCACCCCTCCACTTT
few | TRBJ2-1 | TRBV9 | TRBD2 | CASSVGTRYNEQFF | TGTGCCAGCAGCGTTGGGACTAGGTACAATGAGCAGTTCTTC
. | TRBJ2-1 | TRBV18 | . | CASSPSQGRDEQFF | TGTGCCAGCTCACCCTCCCAGGGGAGGGATGAGCAGTTCTTC
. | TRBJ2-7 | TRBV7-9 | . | CASSSGGFYEQYF | TGTGCCAGCAGCTCCGGAGGGTTCTACGAGCAGTACTTC
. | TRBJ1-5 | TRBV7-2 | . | CASSLEALNQPQHF | TGTGCCAGCAGCTTAGAAGCCTTGAATCAGCCCCAGCATTTT
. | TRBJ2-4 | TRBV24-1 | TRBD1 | CATSDATGPLEIQYF | TGTGCCACCAGTGATGCGACAGGGCCCTTAGAAATTCAGTACTTC
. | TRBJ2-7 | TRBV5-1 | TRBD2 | CASSWLPGLGTEQYF | TGCGCCAGCAGCTGGCTCCCGGGACTAGGTACCGAGCAGTACTTC
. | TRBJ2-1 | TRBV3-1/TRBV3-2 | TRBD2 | CASSLLGSGNEQFF | TGTGCCAGCAGCCTTCTAGGTAGCGGGAATGAGCAGTTCTTC
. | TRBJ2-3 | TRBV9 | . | CASSGTGSTDTQYF | TGTGCCAGCAGCGGTACAGGGAGCACAGATACGCAGTATTTT
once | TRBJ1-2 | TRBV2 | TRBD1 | CAGRRGQGYGYTF | TGTGCCGGAAGGAGGGGACAGGGGTATGGCTACACCTTC
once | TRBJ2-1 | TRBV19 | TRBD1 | CASREGQGIINEQFF | TGTGCCAGTAGAGAAGGACAGGGGATAATCAATGAGCAGTTCTTC
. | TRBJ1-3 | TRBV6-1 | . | CASSYKRNTIYF | TGTGCCAGCAGTTATAAGCGAAACACCATATATTTT
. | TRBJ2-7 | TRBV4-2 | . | CASSQGIVRAYEQYF | TGTGCCAGCAGCCAAGGAATAGTCAGGGCCTACGAGCAGTACTTC
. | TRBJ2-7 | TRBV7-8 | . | CASSSGVLSYEQYF | TGTGCCAGCAGCTCAGGCGTCCTTTCCTACGAGCAGTACTTC
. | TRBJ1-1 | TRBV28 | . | CASTEEGLGAFF | TGTGCCAGCACCGAGGAGGGGTTGGGAGCTTTCTTT
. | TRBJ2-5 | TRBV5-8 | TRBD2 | CASSPLGVSSGYQETQYF | TGTGCCAGCAGCCCGCTCGGTGTGTCTAGCGGATACCAAGAGACCCAGTACTTC
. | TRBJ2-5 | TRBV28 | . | CANPLRESRQETQYF | TGTGCCAACCCCCTTCGTGAGTCCCGCCAAGAGACCCAGTACTTC
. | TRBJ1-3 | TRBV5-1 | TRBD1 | CASSGGTGGNTIYF | TGCGCCAGCAGCGGGGGGACAGGTGGAAACACCATATATTTT
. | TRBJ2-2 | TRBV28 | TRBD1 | CASRDRGSTGELFF | TGTGCCAGCAGGGACAGGGGATCCACCGGGGAGCTGTTTTTT
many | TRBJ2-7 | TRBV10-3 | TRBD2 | CATEAGGMTSYEQYF | TGTGCCACCGAAGCGGGAGGGATGACATCCTACGAGCAGTACTTC
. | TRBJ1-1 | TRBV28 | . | CASSYRNTEAFF | TGTGCCAGCAGTTATCGGAACACTGAAGCTTTCTTT
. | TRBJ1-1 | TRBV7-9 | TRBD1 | CASSPLTGADTEAFF | TGTGCCAGCAGCCCCTTGACAGGGGCTGACACTGAAGCTTTCTTT
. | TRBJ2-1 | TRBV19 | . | CASSPLGRSHNEQFF | TGTGCCAGTAGTCCCCTTGGGAGGTCTCACAATGAGCAGTTCTTC
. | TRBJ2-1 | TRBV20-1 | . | CSASRGDWQFF | TGCAGTGCTAGCAGGGGGGACTGGCAGTTCTTC
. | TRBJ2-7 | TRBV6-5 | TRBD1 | CASSYSNRDSRYEQYF | TGTGCCAGCAGTTACTCGAATCGGGACAGCCGATACGAGCAGTACTTC
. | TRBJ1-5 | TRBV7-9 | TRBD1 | CASSLDMRHRGGQPQHF | TGTGCCAGCAGCTTAGACATGAGGCACAGGGGCGGGCAGCCCCAGCATTTT
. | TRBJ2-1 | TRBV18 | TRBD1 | CASLPPGGNEQFF | TGTGCCAGCCTCCCGCCAGGGGGAAATGAGCAGTTCTTC
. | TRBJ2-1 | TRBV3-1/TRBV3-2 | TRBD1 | CASSRGQGLEQFF | TGTGCCAGCAGTCGTGGACAGGGACTTGAGCAGTTCTTC
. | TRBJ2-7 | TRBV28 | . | CASSLHSGAREQYF | TGTGCCAGCAGTTTACATTCAGGGGCGCGCGAGCAGTACTTC
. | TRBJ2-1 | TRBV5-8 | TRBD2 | CASSLGTSGRVVNEQFF | TGTGCCAGCAGCCTAGGGACTAGCGGGAGAGTTGTCAATGAGCAGTTCTTC
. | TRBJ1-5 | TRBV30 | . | CAWSIDTGQPQHF | TGTGCCTGGAGTATTGACACCGGTCAGCCCCAGCATTTT
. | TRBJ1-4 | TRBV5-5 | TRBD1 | CASSSPGGGYATNEKLFF | TGTGCCAGCAGCTCCCCAGGAGGGGGCTACGCAACTAATGAAAAACTGTTTTTT
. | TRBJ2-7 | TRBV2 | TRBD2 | CASPPKLAGGSYEQYF | TGTGCCAGCCCTCCCAAACTAGCGGGAGGATCCTACGAGCAGTACTTC
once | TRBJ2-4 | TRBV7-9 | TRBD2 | CASSPNRTSTKNIQYF | TGTGCCAGCAGCCCCAACCGGACTAGCACCAAAAACATTCAGTACTTC
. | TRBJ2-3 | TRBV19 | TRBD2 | CASSKRDSDTQYF | TGTGCCAGTTCGAAGCGGGACTCAGATACGCAGTATTTT
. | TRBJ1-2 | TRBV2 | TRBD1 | CASRITDRVTGYTF | TGTGCCAGCAGGATTACCGACAGGGTGACTGGCTACACCTTC
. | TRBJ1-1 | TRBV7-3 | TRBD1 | CASSSRTGGTEAFF | TGTGCCAGCAGTTCTCGGACAGGGGGCACTGAAGCCTTCTTT
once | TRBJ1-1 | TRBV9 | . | CASSVEGTPNTEAFF | TGTGCCAGCAGCGTAGAGGGGACACCGAACACTGAAGCTTTCTTT
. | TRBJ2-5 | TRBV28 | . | CASSPSGHFKSYSGTQYF | TGTGCCAGCAGTCCGTCGGGACATTTCAAATCGTACTCTGGGACCCAGTACTTC
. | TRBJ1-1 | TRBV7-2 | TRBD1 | CASSLGNPGQGTEAFF | TGTGCCAGCAGCTTAGGGAATCCGGGACAGGGGACTGAAGCTTTCTTT
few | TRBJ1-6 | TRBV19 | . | CASSPYSNNSPLHF | TGTGCCAGTAGTCCCTACTCGAATAACTCACCCCTCCACTTT
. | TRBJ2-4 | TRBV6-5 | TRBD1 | CASRGQGMLNIQYF | TGTGCCAGCAGGGGACAGGGGATGCTAAACATTCAGTACTTC
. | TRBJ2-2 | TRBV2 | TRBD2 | CASQRLAANTGELFF | TGTGCCAGCCAGCGACTAGCGGCCAACACCGGGGAGCTGTTTTTT
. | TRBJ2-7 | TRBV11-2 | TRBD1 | CASSLIGTGVFHEQYF | TGTGCCAGCAGCTTAATCGGGACAGGTGTATTCCACGAGCAGTACTTC
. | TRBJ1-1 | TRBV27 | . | CASTSRGRHHEAFF | TGTGCCAGCACCTCTAGGGGCAGACACCATGAAGCTTTCTTT
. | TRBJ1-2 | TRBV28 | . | CASALGQPYGYTF | TGTGCCAGCGCCTTAGGACAGCCCTATGGCTACACCTTC
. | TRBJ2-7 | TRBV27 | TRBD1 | CASSLRQGTYYEQYF | TGTGCCAGCAGTTTAAGACAGGGGACCTACTACGAGCAGTACTTC
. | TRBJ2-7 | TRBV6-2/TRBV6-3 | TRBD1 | CASSSGQGYEQYF | TGTGCCAGCAGTTCGGGACAGGGTTACGAGCAGTACTTC
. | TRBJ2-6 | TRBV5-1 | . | CASSSYRGGSSGANVLTF | TGCGCCAGCAGCTCTTATAGGGGAGGATCCTCTGGGGCCAACGTCCTGACTTTC
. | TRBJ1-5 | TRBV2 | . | CASREEGNPNQPQHF | TGTGCCAGCAGGGAGGAGGGGAATCCCAATCAGCCCCAGCATTTT
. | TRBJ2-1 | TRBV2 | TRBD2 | CASSRLAGAYNEQFF | TGTGCCAGCAGCCGACTAGCGGGAGCTTACAATGAGCAGTTCTTC
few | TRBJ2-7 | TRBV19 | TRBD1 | CASSTGTAHAF | TGTGCCAGTAGTACCGGGACAGCCCATGCGTTC
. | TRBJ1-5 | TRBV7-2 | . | CASSLRGGDQPQHF | TGTGCCAGCAGCTTGAGAGGAGGGGATCAGCCCCAGCATTTT
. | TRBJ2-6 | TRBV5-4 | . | CASSIRQSSGANVLTF | TGTGCCAGCAGCATACGACAGTCCTCTGGGGCCAACGTCCTGACTTTC